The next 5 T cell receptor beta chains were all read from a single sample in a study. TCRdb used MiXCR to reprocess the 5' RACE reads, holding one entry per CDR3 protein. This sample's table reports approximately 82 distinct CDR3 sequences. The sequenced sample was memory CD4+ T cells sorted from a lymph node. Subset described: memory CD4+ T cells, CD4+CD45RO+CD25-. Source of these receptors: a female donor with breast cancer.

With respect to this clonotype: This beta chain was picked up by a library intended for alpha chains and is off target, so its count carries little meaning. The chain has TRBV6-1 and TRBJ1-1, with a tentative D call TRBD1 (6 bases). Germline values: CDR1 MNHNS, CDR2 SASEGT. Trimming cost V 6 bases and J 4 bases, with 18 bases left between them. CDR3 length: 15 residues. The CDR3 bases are TGTGCCAGCAGACGTACAGGGAGAGGAGGCACTGAAGCTTTCTTT. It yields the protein CASRRTGRGGTEAFF.

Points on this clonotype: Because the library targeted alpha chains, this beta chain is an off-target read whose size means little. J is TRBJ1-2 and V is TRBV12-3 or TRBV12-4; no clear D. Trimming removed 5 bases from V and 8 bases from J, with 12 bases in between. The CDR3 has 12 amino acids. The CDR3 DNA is TGTGCCAGCAGTCCATCCGATAGGGGCTACACCTTC. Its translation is CASSPSDRGYTF.

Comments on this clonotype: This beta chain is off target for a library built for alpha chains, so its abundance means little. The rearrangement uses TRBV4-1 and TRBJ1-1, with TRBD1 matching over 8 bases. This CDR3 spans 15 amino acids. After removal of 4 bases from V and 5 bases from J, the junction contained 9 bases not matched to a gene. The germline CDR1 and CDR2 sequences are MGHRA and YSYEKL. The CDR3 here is CASSPGQGGGTEAFF. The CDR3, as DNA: TGCGCCAGCAGCCCTGGACAGGGAGGAGGAACTGAAGCTTTCTTT.

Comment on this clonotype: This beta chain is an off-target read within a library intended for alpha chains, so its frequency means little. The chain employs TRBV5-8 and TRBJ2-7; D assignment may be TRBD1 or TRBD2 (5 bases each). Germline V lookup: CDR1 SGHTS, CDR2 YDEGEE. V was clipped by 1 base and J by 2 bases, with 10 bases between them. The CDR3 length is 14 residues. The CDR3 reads CASSLRDPPYEQYF. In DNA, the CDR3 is TGTGCCAGCAGCTTGCGGGACCCTCCCTACGAGCAGTACTTC.

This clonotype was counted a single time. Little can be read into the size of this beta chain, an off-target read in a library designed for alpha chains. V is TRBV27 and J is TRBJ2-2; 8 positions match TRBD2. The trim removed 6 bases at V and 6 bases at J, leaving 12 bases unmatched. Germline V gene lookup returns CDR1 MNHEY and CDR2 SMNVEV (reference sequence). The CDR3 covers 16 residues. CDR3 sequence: CASRLKAAGGSGELFF. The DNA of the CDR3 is TGTGCCAGCAGACTTAAAGCGGCGGGAGGATCCGGGGAGCTGTTTTTT.